Following are 27 T cell receptor beta chains from one sample sequenced in a study of blood T cell repertoires in COVID-19. Libraries were prepared by immunoSEQ multiplex PCR; TCRdb keeps only in-frame clonotypes and omits some of them. The table has around 140,000 clones, about 87% seen once. Sample: peripheral blood. Receptors originate from a human donor with COVID-19, enrolled during active disease. The donor label of this sample is uncertain.

V and J are TRBV6-5 and TRBJ1-4, with D perhaps matching TRBD1 (6 bases). Per the germline V gene, CDR1 is MNHEY and CDR2 is SVGAGI. V lost 5 bases and J lost 4, with 11 bases in between. This CDR3 spans 14 amino acids. CDR3 region: CASSRGGINEKLFF. CDR3 nucleotide sequence: TGTGCCAGCAGTAGGGGGGGGATTAATGAAAAACTGTTTTTT.

The chain links TRBV10-1 to TRBJ2-3, with a tentative D call TRBD1 (5 bases). The CDR3 totals 13 residues. Germline CDR1 and CDR2: WNHNN and SYGVQD (reference sequence). V was cut by 4 bases and J by 2 bases, with 7 bases left in between. CDR3 DNA sequence: TGCGCCAGCAGTGGACAGATCACAGATACGCAGTATTTT. This codes for CASSGQITDTQYF.

The chain carries TRBV18 and TRBJ2-7; tentative D call: TRBD2 (6 bases). V lost 2 bases to trimming and J lost 6 bases, with 17 bases between them. From germline, CDR1 is KGHSH and CDR2 LQKENI. The CDR3 is 15 residues long. DNA of the CDR3: TGTGCCAGCTCACCAGAGCTAGCGTCGAACGGCGAGCAGTACTTC. Its translation is CASSPELASNGEQYF.

This clone was observed a few times. The CDR3 DNA follows: TGCGCCAGCAGGGAGGCATCCGAGAGCGGAAACACCATATATTTT. It is translated as CASREASESGNTIYF. V gene TRBV10-2 combines with J gene TRBJ1-3; D not resolved. CDR1 is WSHSY, CDR2 SAAADI, per germline. Trimming took off 6 bases at V and 4 bases at J, with 16 bases between the two ends. This CDR3 comprises 15 residues.

This clone appeared a single time. The chain recombines TRBV11-1 with TRBJ1-2; unclear D gene. Germline V gene sequence: CDR1 SGHAT, CDR2 FQDESV (reference sequence). Trimming cost V 2 bases and J 2 bases, with 9 bases left between them. This CDR3 region has 14 residues. The CDR3 spells CASSLNGLNYGYTF. The CDR3 DNA reads TGTGCCAGCAGCTTAAACGGGTTAAACTATGGCTACACCTTC.

Comments on this clone: A clone one base away is much larger, so this may be a read error. This sample also contains other DNA sequences that code for the same CDR3. The chain employs TRBV2 and TRBJ1-1; tentatively, D is TRBD1 (6 bases). The CDR3 has 14 residues. Germline loops: CDR1 SNHLY, CDR2 FYNNEI. The ends were cut back, 6 bases at V and 8 bases at J, with 19 bases in the middle. Here the CDR3 DNA reads TGTGCCAGCAGCTTCGACAGGTGGGACGTCGAAGCTTTCTTT. Translation gives CASSFDRWDVEAFF.

The chain carries TRBV6-5 and TRBJ1-1, with D perhaps TRBD1 (5 bases). From germline, CDR1 is MNHEY and CDR2 SVGAGI. Trimming shortened V by 7 bases and J by 0 bases, and 12 bases separated the two germline ends. The CDR3 loop spans 14 amino acids. The CDR3 DNA is TGTGCCAGCACCCAACGGGGGTTGAACACTGAAGCTTTCTTT. It is translated as CASTQRGLNTEAFF.

The chain carries TRBV5-5 and TRBJ2-1; 10 positions agree with TRBD1. The CDR3 is made up of 19 amino acids. CDR1 SGHKS and CDR2 YYEKEE come from the germline V gene (reference sequence). The trim removed 2 bases at V and 7 bases at J, leaving 18 bases unmatched. The CDR3 here is CASSFRGTGDWVHVNEQFF. The CDR3, as DNA: TGTGCCAGCAGCTTCAGGGGGACAGGGGATTGGGTACACGTGAATGAGCAGTTCTTC. Drawing the rest from reference TRBV5-5 and TRBJ2-1, the complete variable domain is DAGVTQSPTHLIKTRGQQVTLRCSPISGHKSVSWYQQVLGQGPQFIFQYYEKEERGRGNFPDRFSARQFPNYSSELNVNALLLGDSALYLCASSFRGTGDWVHVNEQFFGPGTRLTVL.

V and J are TRBV2 and TRBJ2-2; 7 nucleotides match TRBD1. This CDR3 contains 15 residues. The V gene end was trimmed by 8 bases and the J gene end by 4 bases; junction bases not matched to a gene: 10. Per germline, CDR1 SNHLY and CDR2 FYNNEI. The CDR3: CASYLGGWGTGELFF. The DNA of the CDR3 is TGTGCCAGCTACTTAGGGGGCTGGGGCACCGGGGAGCTGTTTTTT.

The chain combines TRBV19 with TRBJ2-4; a weak D match, TRBD2 (5 bases). CDR1 LNHDA and CDR2 SQIVND come from the germline V gene (reference sequence). CDR3 length equals 13 residues. With 1 base removed from V and 6 bases from J, the gap between germline ends came to 7 bases. The CDR3 loop reads CASSIVAGNIQYF. DNA of the CDR3: TGTGCCAGTAGTATAGTGGCGGGAAACATTCAGTACTTC.

The genes are TRBV29-1 and TRBJ2-3; TRBD2 matches 9 bases. V was pared by 4 bases and J by 5 bases, with 10 bases of the junction left unmatched. The CDR3 is made up of 15 amino acids. In germline, CDR1 is SQVTM, CDR2 ANQGSEA. The CDR3 reads CSVVFLAGAEDTQYF. CDR3 sequence (DNA): TGCAGCGTTGTCTTTTTAGCGGGAGCAGAAGATACGCAGTATTTT.

The V and J genes are TRBV2 and TRBJ2-1; 7 bases are a match to TRBD1. The V segment lost 10 bases and the J segment 3 bases; nucleotides outside the gene matches: 9. There are 14 residues in the CDR3. The germline V gene has CDR1 SNHLY and CDR2 FYNNEI. The CDR3 loop reads CATQGVGRYNEQFF. As DNA, the CDR3 is TGTGCCACCCAGGGGGTCGGCCGCTACAATGAGCAGTTCTTC.

The V call is TRBV13, the J call TRBJ1-5; D uncertain. Per the germline V gene, CDR1 is PRHDT and CDR2 is FYEKMQ (reference sequence). The CDR3 spans 14 residues. The V gene lost 0 bases and the J gene lost 1 base, with 4 bases spanning the gap. In DNA form, the CDR3 reads TGTGCCAGCAGCTTAGGGCAGAGCAATCAGCCCCAGCATTTT. Translation gives CASSLGQSNQPQHF.

The chain is built from TRBV6-5 and TRBJ1-5, with 7 positions matching TRBD1. CDR3 length equals 14 residues. The germline V gene encodes CDR1 MNHEY and CDR2 SVGAGI. V was clipped by 6 bases and J by 9 bases; unmatched bases: 11. In nucleotides, the CDR3 is TGTGCCAGCAGCCAGAGAGGGGGCAAAGGGCCCCAGCATTTT. This translates into CASSQRGGKGPQHF.

The CDR3 sequence is CSVDGSGENYEQYF. In DNA form, the CDR3 reads TGCAGCGTTGATGGTAGCGGGGAAAACTACGAGCAGTACTTC. The V gene is TRBV29-1, the J gene TRBJ2-7; 8 nucleotides line up with TRBD2. The V segment lost 3 bases and the J segment 3 bases; nucleotides outside the gene matches: 7. The germline gives CDR1 SQVTM, CDR2 ANQGSEA. The CDR3 length is 14 residues.

This chain uses TRBV3-1 (or the pseudogene TRBV3-2) with TRBJ1-2; D is unclear. CDR3 length equals 15 residues. V lost 4 bases and J 5 bases, leaving 17 bases between the germline ends. The V gene's germline CDR1 is LGHDT and CDR2 YNNKEL (reference sequence). This chain's CDR3 is CASSPGSGIFYGYTF. For the CDR3, the DNA is TGTGCCAGCAGCCCAGGCAGCGGCATCTTTTATGGCTACACCTTC.

This chain joins TRBV5-1 and TRBJ2-2; possibly TRBD2 for D (5 bases). Germline lookup yields CDR1 SGHRS and CDR2 YFSETQ. The CDR3 extends over 17 amino acids. V shed 4 bases and J shed 4 bases, with 20 bases lying between them. The CDR3 bases are TGCGCCAGCAGCGCGATGGACTTCACCCGAGTCACCGGGGAGCTGTTTTTT. Its protein is CASSAMDFTRVTGELFF.

The chain recombines TRBV5-1 with TRBJ2-7; maybe TRBD1 (6 bases). V shed 1 base and J shed 1 base, with 15 bases lying between them. CDR1 SGHRS and CDR2 YFSETQ come from the germline V gene. The length of the CDR3 is 16 residues. DNA for the CDR3: TGCGCCAGCAGCTTGCGTGTACAGGGTGGTTCCTACGAGCAGTACTTC. It yields the protein CASSLRVQGGSYEQYF.

V is TRBV25-1 and J is TRBJ2-2; 7 bases match TRBD1. The junction had 13 bases not matched to a gene; V was cut back by 4 bases and J by 8 bases. The germline CDR1 and CDR2 sequences are MGHDK and SYGVNS. CDR3 length equals 16 residues. The CDR3, as DNA: TGTGCCAGCAGTGGGCCGACAGGGAGCCCTCCAGGGGAGCTGTTTTTT. Translating gives CASSGPTGSPPGELFF. The full variable domain, rest sourced from reference TRBV25-1 and TRBJ2-2, is EADIYQTPRYLVIGTGKKITLECSQTMGHDKMYWYQQDPGMELHLIHYSYGVNSTEKGDLSSESTVSRIRTEHFPLTLESARPSHTSQYLCASSGPTGSPPGELFFGEGSRLTVL.

This sequence joins TRBV5-4 and TRBJ1-2; D remains ambiguous. CDR1 is SGHNT and CDR2 is YYREEE in the germline V gene (reference sequence). There are 14 residues in the CDR3. Trimming cost V 0 bases and J 4 bases, with 10 bases left between them. CDR3 region: CASSLDRGSYGYTF. The CDR3 coding sequence is TGTGCCAGCAGCTTGGATCGGGGAAGCTATGGCTACACCTTC.

The V call is TRBV10-3, the J call TRBJ1-2; D is perhaps TRBD1 (6 bases). The CDR3 totals 13 residues. V lost 10 bases to trimming and J lost 2 bases, with 14 bases between them. From germline, CDR1 is ENHRY and CDR2 SYGVKD. The CDR3 nucleotides are TGTGCCACCCACCACAGGGCGAACTATGGCTACACCTTC. This codes for CATHHRANYGYTF.

V is TRBV19 and J is TRBJ2-5; 8 bases line up with TRBD1. The V and J ends lost 3 bases and 5 bases, in that order; junction bases with no gene match: 14. The CDR3 sequence is 17 residues long. Germline CDR1 reads LNHDA; CDR2 reads SQIVND (reference sequence). CDR3 sequence: CASSIHSGGSLGETQYF. CDR3 DNA: TGTGCCAGTAGTATTCATTCAGGGGGCTCCCTGGGGGAGACCCAGTACTTC.

The table lists this clone with many counts. The chain carries TRBV18 and TRBJ2-4; TRBD2 agrees at 14 bases. CDR1 and CDR2 (germline): KGHSH, LQKENI. This CDR3 spans 17 amino acids. The V and J ends lost 4 bases and 5 bases, in that order; junction bases with no gene match: 7. The chain's CDR3 is CASSRNGLAGGQNIQYF. CDR3 nucleotide sequence: TGTGCCAGCTCACGAAACGGACTAGCGGGGGGCCAAAACATTCAGTACTTC.

The chain recombines TRBV7-9 with TRBJ1-1; TRBD1 is a possible D gene (6 bases). Trimming shortened V by 5 bases and J by 1 base, and 17 bases separated the two germline ends. Per germline, CDR1 SEHNR and CDR2 FQNEAQ (reference sequence). This CDR3 is built from 16 residues. This CDR3 reads CASSRLGTSSNTEAFF. Written as DNA, the CDR3 is TGTGCCAGCAGCCGTTTGGGGACATCCTCGAACACTGAAGCTTTCTTT.

The rearrangement links TRBV3-1 (or the pseudogene TRBV3-2) to TRBJ2-7; 7 nucleotides line up with TRBD1. CDR1 is LGHDT and CDR2 is YNNKEL in the germline V gene (reference sequence). V shed 1 base and J 0 bases; nucleotides not matched to a gene: 3. The CDR3 length is 15 residues. CDR3 coding DNA: TGTGCCAGCAGCCAAGTGGCAGGGGGCTCCTACGAGCAGTACTTC. Encoded protein: CASSQVAGGSYEQYF.

This chain uses TRBV5-6 with TRBJ1-1, with 8 bases that match TRBD1. Germline values: CDR1 SGHDT, CDR2 YYEEEE. The CDR3 totals 15 residues. V lost 5 bases, J lost 6 bases, and 12 bases stayed unmatched. For the CDR3, the DNA is TGTGCCAGCAGGGAGCCCGGGACAGGTCACCCTGAAGCTTTCTTT. Protein: CASREPGTGHPEAFF. Full variable domain (missing parts from reference TRBV5-6 and TRBJ1-1): DAGVTQSPTHLIKTRGQQVTLRCSPKSGHDTVSWYQQALGQGPQFIFQYYEEEERQRGNFPDRFSGHQFPNYSSELNVNALLLGDSALYLCASREPGTGHPEAFFGQGTRLTVV.

The rearrangement uses TRBV6-5 and TRBJ2-7; 8 positions agree with TRBD2. The germline gives CDR1 MNHEY, CDR2 SVGAGI. The CDR3 is made up of 15 amino acids. Trimming took 2 bases from V and 2 from J; bases not matched to a gene: 5. CDR3 nucleotides: TGTGCCAGCAGTTACGCGCGGGGGGCCGCCTACGAGCAGTACTTC. It codes for CASSYARGAAYEQYF.